Listed below are T cell receptor beta chains from one sample, sequenced in a study of T cells in tuberculosis. Method: immunoSEQ multiplex PCR; TCRdb's copy keeps in-frame clones and lacks some. Of roughly 40,000 clones in the sample, 95% were seen once. Sequencing was performed on PBMCs. Every receptor here comes from a donor aged 10-29 years with latent tuberculosis or without tuberculosis infection. CDR3s include the opening cysteine and the closing phenylalanine or tryptophan. D genes are given only for firm matches.

d_call j_call v_call cdr3_aa cdr3_nt
- TRBJ1-1 TRBV7-2 CASSLQQMGTEAFF TGTGCCAGCAGCCTACAACAGATGGGCACTGAAGCTTTCTTT
- TRBJ2-7 TRBV25-1 CASSEPAKGPGTYEQYF TGTGCCAGCAGTGAACCAGCTAAGGGGCCTGGGACTTACGAGCAGTACTTC
TRBD1 TRBJ1-1 TRBV30 CAWNPLQGAGEAFF TGTGCCTGGAACCCCTTACAGGGGGCGGGTGAAGCTTTCTTT
- TRBJ2-7 TRBV30 CACQGSQSYEQYF TGTGCCTGCCAGGGCAGCCAATCCTACGAGCAGTACTTC
TRBD2 TRBJ2-1 TRBV2 CASSEQGGTDEQFF TGTGCCAGCAGTGAGCAGGGAGGGACGGATGAGCAGTTCTTC
TRBD1 TRBJ1-2 TRBV18 CASSPSDREDGYTF TGTGCCAGCTCACCGTCAGACAGGGAAGATGGCTACACCTTC
TRBD1 TRBJ1-1 TRBV5-1 CASSQGQASGTEAFF TGCGCCAGCAGCCAGGGACAGGCGTCGGGCACTGAAGCTTTCTTT
TRBD2 TRBJ2-5 TRBV6-5 CASSRTSGVGTQYF TGTGCCAGCAGTAGGACTAGCGGGGTTGGGACCCAGTACTTC
- TRBJ1-2 TRBV7-2 CASSLSRLSRAFGYTF TGTGCCAGCAGCTTATCCAGGCTGTCCCGCGCCTTCGGCTACACCTTC
TRBD1 TRBJ1-1 TRBV28 CASRGSTGGERGEAFF TGTGCCAGCAGGGGATCCACAGGGGGCGAAAGGGGTGAAGCTTTCTTT
- TRBJ1-6 TRBV28 CASSPGTYNSPLHF TGTGCCAGCAGTCCAGGGACCTATAATTCACCCCTCCACTTT
TRBD1 TRBJ2-7 TRBV27 CASSFSRGRLAYEQYF TGTGCCAGCAGTTTCTCCAGGGGGCGGCTCGCCTACGAGCAGTACTTC